Below are 18 T cell receptor beta chains sequenced from a single sample in a study of blood T cell repertoires in COVID-19. The data were produced by immunoSEQ multiplex PCR, yet TCRdb's version contains in-frame clones alone and is incomplete. The sample lists more than 150,000 clones, approximately 88% occurring once. Sequencing was performed on peripheral blood. These receptor sequences come from a man between 18 and 35 years old with active or convalescent COVID-19.

This clone showed up just once. The rearrangement links TRBV9 to TRBJ2-7, with 8 bases that match TRBD1. This CDR3 is built from 15 residues. The V gene's germline CDR1 is SGDLS and CDR2 YYNGEE. V was pared by 4 bases and J by 4 bases, with 10 bases of the junction left unmatched. CDR3 sequence (DNA): TGTGCCAGCAGCCCGTTCGGGACAGGTCCTTACGAGCAGTACTTC. Translated, it gives CASSPFGTGPYEQYF.

The chain joins TRBV3-1 (or the pseudogene TRBV3-2) to TRBJ2-3; D uncertain. In germline, CDR1 is LGHDT, CDR2 YNNKEL (reference sequence). V lost 5 bases, J lost 6 bases, and 21 bases lay in between. This CDR3 has 16 residues. CDR3 sequence: CASSSRVLRVSDTQYF. The CDR3 DNA reads TGTGCCAGCAGCTCCCGGGTCCTGCGAGTTTCGGATACGCAGTATTTT.

This clone was observed a few times. The rearrangement links TRBV6-5 to TRBJ2-1; D unresolved. With 2 bases removed from V and 5 bases from J, the gap between germline ends came to 13 bases. Germline CDR1 and CDR2: MNHEY and SVGAGI. The CDR3 spans 15 residues. CDR3: CASSYDSRGDNEQFF. Written as DNA, the CDR3 is TGTGCCAGCAGTTACGACTCGCGAGGAGACAATGAGCAGTTCTTC.

The chain carries TRBV19 and TRBJ1-3; unclear D gene. Deletions cut 10 bases from V and 0 bases from J, with 13 bases between. The CDR3 is 14 amino acids. The germline gives CDR1 LNHDA, CDR2 SQIVND (reference sequence). CDR3 sequence reads: CATADHSSGNTIYF. The CDR3 region has the DNA TGTGCCACCGCGGATCATAGCTCTGGAAACACCATATATTTT.

This chain joins TRBV11-2 and TRBJ1-1; D is ambiguous. V lost 1 base to trimming and J lost 1 base, with 7 bases between them. The CDR3 consists of 14 residues. Germline V CDR1 and CDR2: SGHAT, FQNNGV. The CDR3 is CASSLAAGNTEAFF. The CDR3 bases are TGTGCCAGCAGCTTAGCTGCGGGGAACACTGAAGCTTTCTTT.

This chain connects TRBV5-1 to TRBJ1-1, with D maybe TRBD1 (5 bases). The V end was cut by 0 bases, the J end by 8 bases, with 11 bases between. This CDR3 has 13 amino acids. Per the germline V gene, CDR1 is SGHRS and CDR2 is YFSETQ. CDR3 loop: CASSLEQALEAFF. CDR3 DNA: TGCGCCAGCAGCTTGGAACAGGCACTAGAAGCTTTCTTT. The full variable domain, completed using reference TRBV5-1 and TRBJ1-1, is KAGVTQTPRYLIKTRGQQVTLSCSPISGHRSVSWYQQTPGQGLQFLFEYFSETQRNKGNFPGRFSGRQFSNSRSEMNVSTLELGDSALYLCASSLEQALEAFFGQGTRLTVV.

This sequence joins TRBV4-3 and TRBJ2-7; 10 positions match TRBD2. V lost 2 bases, J lost 3 bases, and 7 bases stayed unmatched. CDR1 and CDR2 (germline): LGHNA, YSLEER. The CDR3 consists of 16 residues. The CDR3 sequence is CASSQSLAGDHYEQYF. CDR3 coding DNA: TGCGCCAGCAGCCAAAGCCTAGCGGGAGATCACTACGAGCAGTACTTC.

The chain couples TRBV5-1 to TRBJ2-1; 13 bases align to TRBD2. V shed 2 bases, J shed 10 bases, and the junction held 6 bases outside the gene matches. Germline CDR1 is SGHRS and CDR2 is YFSETQ. The CDR3 totals 15 residues. The CDR3 bases are TGCGCCAGCAGCTTACCCGGGACTAGCGGGACGGAGCAGTTCTTC. Protein product: CASSLPGTSGTEQFF.

The V call is TRBV5-1, the J call TRBJ2-2, with TRBD1 matching 11 bases. Per the germline V gene, CDR1 is SGHRS and CDR2 is YFSETQ. The CDR3 is 16 residues long. The trim removed 4 bases at V and 3 bases at J, leaving 5 bases unmatched. This CDR3 is CASSPLGQGDTGELFF. In DNA form, the CDR3 reads TGCGCCAGCAGCCCTCTGGGACAGGGGGACACCGGGGAGCTGTTTTTT.

The V gene is TRBV11-2, the J gene TRBJ1-2; the match to TRBD1 covers 9 bases. The CDR3 covers 15 residues. The germline gives CDR1 SGHAT, CDR2 FQNNGV. Trimming removed 1 base from V and 6 bases from J; junction bases left unmatched: 6. The chain's CDR3 is CASSLGGDRVDGYTF. The CDR3 nucleotides are TGTGCCAGCAGCTTAGGGGGGGACAGGGTGGATGGCTACACCTTC.

The J gene is TRBJ1-2, the V gene TRBV19; no reliable D call. The germline CDR1 and CDR2 sequences are LNHDA and SQIVND (reference sequence). V was cut by 2 bases and J by 8 bases, with 6 bases left in between. This CDR3 is 11 amino acids long. The CDR3 DNA reads as TGTGCCAGTAGTATATCTGGCGGCTACACCTTC. Its protein is CASSISGGYTF.

This sequence joins TRBV4-2 and TRBJ1-4; TRBD1 matches at 8 bases. This CDR3 comprises 16 residues. Germline CDR1 LGHNA, CDR2 YNFKEQ. The V segment lost 4 bases and the J segment 8 bases; nucleotides outside the gene matches: 12. CDR3 coding DNA: TGTGCCAGCAGCCTCAGAGGGCAGGGGGCGAGGGAAAAACTGTTTTTT. This codes for CASSLRGQGAREKLFF.

V gene TRBV10-3 combines with J gene TRBJ1-2, with TRBD1 as a possible D gene (6 bases). V lost 7 bases to trimming and J lost 4 bases, with 10 bases between them. Per germline, CDR1 ENHRY and CDR2 SYGVKD. The CDR3 contains 12 residues. The CDR3 DNA is TGTGCCATCAAGGGCAGGGGCTATGGCTACACCTTC. Translation: CAIKGRGYGYTF.

CDR3: CASTGGLHTEQPQHF. The DNA of the CDR3 is TGTGCCAGCACCGGGGGACTCCACACGGAGCAGCCCCAGCATTTT. V and J are TRBV6-5 and TRBJ1-5; perhaps TRBD1 as D (5 bases). V was pared by 7 bases and J by 7 bases, with 20 bases between. CDR1 MNHEY and CDR2 SVGAGI come from the germline V gene. The CDR3 is made up of 15 amino acids.

The rearrangement links TRBV12-2 to TRBJ2-5; TRBD2, the table's D call, was not compared with the DNA. TRBV12-2 is recorded as a pseudogene. The CDR3 covers 15 residues. This chain's CDR3 is CASRLALGSEETQYF. In DNA form, the CDR3 reads TGTGCAAGTCGCTTAGCGCTCGGGTCGGAAGAGACCCAGTACTTC.

This chain connects TRBV24-1 to TRBJ2-7; the D is unclear. From germline, CDR1 is KGHDR and CDR2 SFDVKD. Trimming pared 3 bases from V and 3 bases from J, leaving 8 bases between. There are 13 residues in the CDR3. The DNA of the CDR3 is TGTGCCACCAGTGATCCCAACAGCTACGAGCAGTACTTC. This encodes CATSDPNSYEQYF.

The V call is TRBV19, the J call TRBJ1-1; 7 bases are shared with TRBD1. This CDR3 is built from 12 residues. Per germline, CDR1 LNHDA and CDR2 SQIVND (reference sequence). V gave up 4 bases and J gave up 12 bases; unmatched junction bases: 8. The CDR3 DNA reads as TGTGCCAGTAGTACTAGACAGGGTCCGACTTTCTTT. Translated: CASSTRQGPTFF.

The rearrangement joins TRBV19 to TRBJ1-4; 8 nucleotides line up with TRBD1. Germline V gene sequence: CDR1 LNHDA, CDR2 SQIVND (reference sequence). V was pared by 8 bases and J by 8 bases, with 7 bases of the junction left unmatched. The CDR3 contains 13 residues. The CDR3 DNA follows: TGTGCCAGTGGCTCGGACAGGGACGAAAAACTGTTTTTT. Its protein product is CASGSDRDEKLFF.